This is a list of T cell receptor beta chains from one sample in a study of T cell responses to AZD1222 COVID-19 vaccine. Assay used: immunoSEQ multiplex PCR; TCRdb lists only in-frame clones, some missing. Of roughly 200,000 clones listed, more than 85% are singletons. The material sequenced was peripheral blood, taken on day 0 of MenACWY control vaccination. These receptor sequences come from an adult in good health. The CDR3 runs from the conserved cysteine through the conserved F or W. The order of the fields is V gene, J gene, clone size, D gene, CDR3 DNA, CDR3 protein. The D gene is left open where the match is weak. The size of a clone is reported for some rows only, either as once, few or many, or as a class for expanded clones.

TRBV10-3	TRBJ2-1	once	.	TGTGCCATCAGTGAGTCGGGGGGAACCTACGCCAATGAGCAGTTCTTC	CAISESGGTYANEQFF
TRBV27	TRBJ2-3	.	.	TGTGCCAGCAGTTCCAACTTCCTCACAGATACGCAGTATTTT	CASSSNFLTDTQYF
TRBV10-3	TRBJ1-1	few	TRBD1	TGTGCCATCAGACTCGGACAGGGGAGGATGAACACTGAAGCTTTCTTT	CAIRLGQGRMNTEAFF
TRBV3-1/TRBV3-2	TRBJ2-5	.	TRBD2	TGTGCCAGCAGCCTGATCATAGCGGGGGGGCCGCCCCAGTACTTC	CASSLIIAGGPPQYF
TRBV7-8	TRBJ2-1	.	.	TGTGCCAGCAGCTTAGCCGCCAGGGATCGACCCGGATCAATCAATGAGCAGTTCTTC	CASSLAARDRPGSINEQFF
TRBV12-3/TRBV12-4	TRBJ1-2	.	.	TGTGCCAGCAGTTTTTCCTCTCGCTATGGCTACACCTTC	CASSFSSRYGYTF
TRBV6-5	TRBJ1-2	.	.	TGTGCCAGCAGTTACAGAGGGGGGTCCTATGGCTACACCTTC	CASSYRGGSYGYTF
TRBV12-3/TRBV12-4	TRBJ1-2	once	TRBD1	TGTGCCAGCACCTTGACAGGGGGCGCACACACCTTC	CASTLTGGAHTF
TRBV27	TRBJ1-2	.	.	TGTGCCACCTTTTTGTCCCGGGGCCCTAACTATGGCTACACCTTC	CATFLSRGPNYGYTF
TRBV30	TRBJ2-2	.	.	TGTGCCTGGCTCACAGGGAACACCGGGGAGCTGTTTTTT	CAWLTGNTGELFF
TRBV7-2	TRBJ2-4	once	.	TGTGCCAGCAGCTTACGTCTAGCCAAAAACATTCAGTACTTC	CASSLRLAKNIQYF
TRBV12-3/TRBV12-4	TRBJ2-5	.	.	TGTGCCAGCAGTTTAGGACTTCGAGAGACCCAGTACTTC	CASSLGLRETQYF
TRBV5-4	TRBJ1-5	few	.	TGTGCCAGCAGCTTGGGGCCCACGGAGAAACATCAGCCCCAGCATTTT	CASSLGPTEKHQPQHF
TRBV7-9	TRBJ1-2	.	TRBD1	TGTGCCAGCAGGACAGACAGGGCTGGAGGCTACACCTTC	CASRTDRAGGYTF
TRBV5-8	TRBJ1-6	once	.	TGTGCCAGCAGCTTGGGCAGTAATAATTCACCCCTCCACTTT	CASSLGSNNSPLHF
TRBV27	TRBJ1-1	.	.	TGTGCCAGCAGAGAGCAGGGGAGGGGTGAAGCTTTCTTT	CASREQGRGEAFF
TRBV10-1	TRBJ2-3	.	.	TGCGCCAGCAGTGAGAGGGGGTTCACAGATACGCAGTATTTT	CASSERGFTDTQYF
TRBV3-1/TRBV3-2	TRBJ1-2	.	TRBD1	TGTGCCAGCCGGACAGGGTTTGGTGGCTACACCTTC	CASRTGFGGYTF
TRBV7-9	TRBJ1-2	once	.	TGTGCCAGCAGCTCCTCCCCGAGGTCATCCAACTATGGCTACACCTTC	CASSSSPRSSNYGYTF
TRBV30	TRBJ2-5	.	.	TGTGCCTGGGGCATTCAAACCCAAAGGGAGACCCAGTACTTC	CAWGIQTQRETQYF
TRBV18	TRBJ2-3	.	TRBD1	TGTGCCAGCTCACCACCGAAGTGGGACAGAAGCACAGATACGCAGTATTTT	CASSPPKWDRSTDTQYF
TRBV7-2	TRBJ1-3	.	TRBD1	TGTGCCAGCAGCTTTCACCCTCGGGACAGGGACTCTGGAAACACCATATATTTT	CASSFHPRDRDSGNTIYF
TRBV27	TRBJ1-2	.	.	TGTGCCAGCAGTTTCAAGGGTAACTATGGCTACACCTTC	CASSFKGNYGYTF
TRBV2	TRBJ2-7	.	.	TGTGCCAGCAGTGTTCAGGGCCACGAGCAGTACTTC	CASSVQGHEQYF
TRBV5-1	TRBJ1-2	.	.	TGCGCCAGCAGCTTGGGCAGACAGGGCTACACCTTC	CASSLGRQGYTF
TRBV2	TRBJ1-5	.	.	TGTGCCAGCAGTGTGTTGTATAGCAATCAGCCCCAGCATTTT	CASSVLYSNQPQHF
TRBV30	TRBJ2-2	.	TRBD2	TGTGCCTTGACTAGCGGGGGGACCACCGGGGAGCTGTTTTTT	CALTSGGTTGELFF
TRBV5-1	TRBJ1-6	.	.	TGCGCCAGCAGCTTGGCGGGGGTTAATTCACCCCTCCACTTT	CASSLAGVNSPLHF
TRBV7-9	TRBJ1-4	.	.	TGTGCCAGCAGATCCTCAGGGGTGGCTAATGAAAAACTGTTTTTT	CASRSSGVANEKLFF
TRBV7-2	TRBJ1-2	.	.	TGTGCCAGCAGCCCTCCGGGACGCCGAAACACCTTC	CASSPPGRRNTF
TRBV14	TRBJ1-4	.	.	TGTGCCAGCAGCCAGGGGAGAGGTGGATCTAATGAAAAACTGTTTTTT	CASSQGRGGSNEKLFF
TRBV5-6	TRBJ2-3	.	TRBD2	TGTGCCAGCAGCAGAACGAACCTAGCGGGGAGCACAGATACGCAGTATTTT	CASSRTNLAGSTDTQYF
TRBV24-1	TRBJ1-1	.	TRBD1	TGTGCCACCAGTGGGGAAGGGGGCCTGCTTGGGACACCTTCCACTGAAGCTTTCTTT	CATSGEGGLLGTPSTEAFF
TRBV6-1	TRBJ1-2	.	.	TGTGCCAGCAGTGAACAGGTCTATGGCTACACCTTC	CASSEQVYGYTF
TRBV28	TRBJ1-1	.	.	TGTGCCAGCAGATCATCGACAACTGAAGCTTTCTTT	CASRSSTTEAFF
TRBV5-1	TRBJ2-5	.	.	TGCGCCAGCAGCTTGACCCCAGGGATACAAGAGACCCAGTACTTC	CASSLTPGIQETQYF
TRBV6-6	TRBJ1-6	.	TRBD1	TGTGCCAGCCGGGACAGTAATTCACCCCTCCACTTT	CASRDSNSPLHF
TRBV7-8	TRBJ1-6	.	.	TGTGCCAGCAGCTTTAGAAGGACCCCCAATCGTGATTATAATTCACCCCTCCACTTT	CASSFRRTPNRDYNSPLHF
TRBV19	TRBJ1-2	.	TRBD1	TGTGCCAGTAGTGCCACAGGGGGCGCATACGGCTATGGCTACACCTTC	CASSATGGAYGYGYTF
TRBV7-2	TRBJ1-2	.	.	TGTGCCAGCAGCTTAGACCCGGTGAGCGGGACCTATGGCTACACCTTC	CASSLDPVSGTYGYTF
TRBV5-1	TRBJ1-4	once	.	TGCGCCAGCAGCCCAAGATCAAATGAAAAACTGTTTTTT	CASSPRSNEKLFF
TRBV7-9	TRBJ1-1	.	.	TGTGCCAGCAGCCCGGGGGCTAGGAACACTGAAGCTTTCTTT	CASSPGARNTEAFF
TRBV29-1	TRBJ2-7	.	.	TGCAGCGTTTCTGGGTCCCCCTACGAGCAGTACTTC	CSVSGSPYEQYF
TRBV5-6	TRBJ2-2	.	.	TGTGCCAGCAGCTTGATGGGGGGCTCCCGCGCGAACACCGGGGAGCTGTTTTTT	CASSLMGGSRANTGELFF
TRBV12-3/TRBV12-4	TRBJ1-4	.	.	TGTGCCAGCAGATACAGGGAACTTGAAAAACTGTTTTTT	CASRYRELEKLFF
TRBV11-2	TRBJ2-1	.	TRBD1	TGTGCCAGCAGCTTCCGGACAGGGAGGAATGAGCAGTTCTTC	CASSFRTGRNEQFF
TRBV7-8	TRBJ1-1	.	.	TGTGCCAGCAGCTTAGTTCGGACCCGTGGGGCTTTCTTT	CASSLVRTRGAFF
TRBV18	TRBJ1-5	.	.	TGTGCCAGCTCATCTCTGACAGGTCTGGCAGAGAATCAGCCCCAGCATTTT	CASSSLTGLAENQPQHF
TRBV30	TRBJ1-4	.	.	TGTGCCTGGGAAACCGGAGGGCTCAAACTGTTTTTT	CAWETGGLKLFF
TRBV7-9	TRBJ1-5	.	.	TGTGCCAGCAGCTTGGGGGGTGTAGGCCAGCCCCAGCATTTT	CASSLGGVGQPQHF
TRBV10-3	TRBJ1-5	.	.	TGTGCCACCACTTCTTTGGGCAATCAGCCCCAGCATTTT	CATTSLGNQPQHF
TRBV6-2/TRBV6-3	TRBJ1-2	.	.	TGTGCCAGCAGTGGACGACGGCAGGACTATGGCTACACCTTC	CASSGRRQDYGYTF
TRBV9	TRBJ1-1	.	.	TGTGCCAGCAGCCCTCAATGGGGGGTCGGACAGATGAACACTGAAGCTTTCTTT	CASSPQWGVGQMNTEAFF
TRBV5-1	TRBJ1-4	.	TRBD1	TGCGCCAGCAGGGGACAGGGGACGGTGAATGAAAAACTGTTTTTT	CASRGQGTVNEKLFF
TRBV11-2	TRBJ2-3	.	.	TGTGCCAGCAGCTTAATGACCGGGAGCACAGATACGCAGTATTTT	CASSLMTGSTDTQYF
TRBV9	TRBJ1-3	.	.	TGTGCCAGCAGCTCCCAAAGCCTCCTTGGAAACACCATATATTTT	CASSSQSLLGNTIYF
TRBV7-2	TRBJ2-3	.	TRBD1	TGTGCCAGCAGCCCCAAATACCCGGGACAGGGGACAGATACGCAGTATTTT	CASSPKYPGQGTDTQYF